These T cell receptor beta chains were read from a single sample in a study of identifying expanded T cells in peripheral blood. The method was immunoSEQ multiplex PCR; TCRdb's version includes in-frame clones alone and lacks a portion of them. The sample yields 90,000 to 95,000 clones, approximately 88% seen once. Sequencing used blood. All receptors derive from a person aged 18-70 years in good health. The CDR3 runs from the conserved cysteine through the conserved F or W. The D gene is left open where the match is weak. Not every row has a clone size; where given, it reads once, few, many or a size class.

TRBV5-8	.	.	TRBJ1-3	CASSARGWSSGNTIYF	TGTGCCAGCAGCGCCAGGGGCTGGAGCTCTGGAAACACCATATATTTT
TRBV29-1	.	TRBD1	TRBJ2-7	CSVRLFGDRDYEQYF	TGCAGCGTTCGCCTTTTCGGGGACAGGGACTACGAGCAGTACTTC
TRBV30	.	.	TRBJ2-7	CAWSRGAPKEQYF	TGTGCCTGGAGCAGAGGGGCCCCTAAGGAGCAGTACTTC
TRBV6-5	.	.	TRBJ2-1	CASRGGRINEQFF	TGTGCCAGCAGGGGGGGGCGGATCAATGAGCAGTTCTTC
TRBV7-8	once	TRBD1	TRBJ2-7	CASTPMSSGTGASF	TGTGCCAGCACCCCCATGTCATCCGGGACAGGGGCCTCCTTC
TRBV5-1	.	.	TRBJ1-1	CASSFDSDTEAFF	TGCGCCAGCAGCTTTGACAGTGACACTGAAGCTTTCTTT
TRBV5-1	few	.	TRBJ1-1	CASSLMVGEVNTEAFF	TGCGCCAGCAGCTTGATGGTGGGGGAGGTGAACACTGAAGCTTTCTTT
TRBV6-5	.	TRBD1	TRBJ1-2	CASSYALTGVYGYTF	TGTGCCAGCAGTTACGCCCTGACAGGGGTTTATGGCTACACCTTC
TRBV6-1	.	.	TRBJ1-4	CASSEGGANDEKLFF	TGTGCCAGCAGTGAAGGGGGGGCTAATGATGAAAAACTGTTTTTT
TRBV2	once	.	TRBJ1-1	CASSSGPGTEAFF	TGTGCCAGCAGTTCCGGGCCCGGAACTGAAGCTTTCTTT
TRBV7-9	.	.	TRBJ1-1	CASSLSGITEAFF	TGTGCCAGCAGCTTATCCGGAATCACTGAAGCTTTCTTT
TRBV4-1	.	.	TRBJ1-1	CASSHIALGPGGAFF	TGCGCCAGCAGCCACATTGCCCTCGGGCCGGGGGGAGCTTTCTTT
TRBV18	.	.	TRBJ1-4	CASSQATGLGEKLFF	TGTGCCAGCTCACAAGCTACAGGGTTGGGGGAAAAACTGTTTTTT
TRBV29-1	once	.	TRBJ1-1	CSVVTGEAFF	TGCAGCGTTGTAACCGGAGAAGCTTTCTTT
TRBV27	.	TRBD2	TRBJ2-7	CASSATPSGSYEQYF	TGTGCCAGCAGTGCCACCCCTAGCGGTTCCTACGAGCAGTACTTC
TRBV5-1	.	.	TRBJ1-1	CASYRRPGGRDTEAFF	TGCGCCAGCTACCGTAGGCCAGGAGGGAGGGACACTGAAGCTTTCTTT
TRBV30	.	TRBD1	TRBJ1-1	CAWMRDRRTEAFF	TGTGCCTGGATGCGGGACAGGAGAACTGAAGCTTTCTTT
TRBV6-5	.	.	TRBJ1-1	CASWPDNTEAFF	TGTGCCAGCTGGCCCGATAACACTGAAGCTTTCTTT
TRBV6-4	.	.	TRBJ2-3	CASSVDRSDTQYF	TGTGCCAGCAGTGTGGACAGATCGGATACGCAGTATTTT
TRBV10-3	.	.	TRBJ1-1	CAISEKGVNTEAFF	TGTGCCATCAGTGAGAAAGGGGTAAACACTGAAGCTTTCTTT
TRBV5-1	.	.	TRBJ2-7	CASSAGTYYEQYF	TGCGCCAGCAGCGCCGGGACCTACTACGAGCAGTACTTC
TRBV13	.	.	TRBJ2-5	CASSSTPGWEQYF	TGTGCCAGCAGCTCGACACCGGGGTGGGAGCAGTACTTC
TRBV4-1	.	.	TRBJ1-2	CASSQESARRGGGAYGYTF	TGCGCCAGCAGCCAAGAATCGGCACGACGGGGTGGAGGGGCTTATGGCTACACCTTC
TRBV7-9	.	.	TRBJ2-7	CASGRDLSSYEQYF	TGTGCCAGCGGCAGAGATCTCAGCTCCTACGAGCAGTACTTC
TRBV19	.	.	TRBJ1-1	CASSPTGVSQAFF	TGTGCCAGTAGCCCGACAGGCGTATCACAAGCTTTCTTT
TRBV19	.	.	TRBJ2-4	CASSRSGGMGKNIQYF	TGTGCCAGTAGTAGATCGGGGGGCATGGGCAAAAACATTCAGTACTTC
TRBV25-1	.	.	TRBJ1-2	CASGMGIKDGYTF	TGTGCCAGCGGGATGGGTATTAAGGATGGCTACACCTTC
TRBV30	.	.	TRBJ2-7	CAWSGGGALGEQYF	TGTGCCTGGAGTGGAGGGGGTGCCCTCGGGGAGCAGTACTTC
TRBV7-2	once	.	TRBJ1-2	CASSRIDTSYGYTF	TGTGCCAGCAGCCGCATTGACACAAGCTATGGCTACACCTTC
TRBV7-8	few	.	TRBJ1-4	CASTSGHPVRELFF	TGTGCCAGCACCTCAGGACACCCTGTTAGGGAACTGTTTTTT
TRBV10-1	.	.	TRBJ1-1	CASSEDSYGNTEAFF	TGCGCCAGCAGTGAGGACAGCTACGGGAACACTGAAGCTTTCTTT
TRBV15	.	.	TRBJ2-2	CATQYSGELFF	TGTGCCACACAATACAGCGGGGAGCTGTTTTTT
TRBV18	.	.	TRBJ2-7	CASSPLAASYEQYF	TGTGCCAGCTCACCATTGGCAGCTTCCTACGAGCAGTACTTC
TRBV5-6	.	.	TRBJ1-5	CASNDWAAPNQPQHF	TGTGCCAGCAACGACTGGGCAGCGCCCAATCAGCCCCAGCATTTT
TRBV9	.	.	TRBJ1-4	CASSVGGVTNEKLFF	TGTGCCAGCAGCGTGGGGGGAGTAACTAATGAAAAACTGTTTTTT